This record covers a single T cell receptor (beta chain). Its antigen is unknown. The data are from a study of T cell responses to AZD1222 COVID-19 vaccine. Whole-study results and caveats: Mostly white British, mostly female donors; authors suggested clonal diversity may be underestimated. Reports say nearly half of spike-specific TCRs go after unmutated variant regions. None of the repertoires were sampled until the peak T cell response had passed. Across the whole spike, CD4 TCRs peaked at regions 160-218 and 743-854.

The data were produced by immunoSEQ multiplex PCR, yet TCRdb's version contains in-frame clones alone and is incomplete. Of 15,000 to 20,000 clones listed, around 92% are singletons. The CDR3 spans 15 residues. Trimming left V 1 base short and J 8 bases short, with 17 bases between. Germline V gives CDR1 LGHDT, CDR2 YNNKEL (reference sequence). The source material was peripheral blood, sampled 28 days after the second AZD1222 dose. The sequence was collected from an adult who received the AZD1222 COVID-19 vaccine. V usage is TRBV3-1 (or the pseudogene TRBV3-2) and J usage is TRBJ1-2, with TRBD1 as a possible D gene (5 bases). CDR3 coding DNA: TGTGCCAGCAGCCAAGCCTACGGACAAGTAGGAGGCTACACCTTC. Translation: CASSQAYGQVGGYTF.